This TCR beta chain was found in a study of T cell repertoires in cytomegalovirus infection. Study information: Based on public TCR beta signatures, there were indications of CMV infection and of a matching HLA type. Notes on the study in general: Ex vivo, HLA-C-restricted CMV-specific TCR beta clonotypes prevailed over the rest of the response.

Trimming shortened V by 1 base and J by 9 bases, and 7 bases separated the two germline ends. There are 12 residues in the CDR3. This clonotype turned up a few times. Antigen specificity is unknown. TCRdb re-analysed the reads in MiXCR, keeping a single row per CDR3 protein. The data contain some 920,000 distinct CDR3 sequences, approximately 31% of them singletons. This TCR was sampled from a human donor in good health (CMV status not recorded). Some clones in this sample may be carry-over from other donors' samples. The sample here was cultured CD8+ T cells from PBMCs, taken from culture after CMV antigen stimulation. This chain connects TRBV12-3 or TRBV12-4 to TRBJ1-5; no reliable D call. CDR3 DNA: TGTGCCAGCAGTTTAGGGTATGGGCCCCAGCATTTT. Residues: CASSLGYGPQHF.